This T cell receptor (beta chain) was sequenced in a study of CXCR3-negative and CXCR3-positive naive CD8 T cells. Libraries were UMI-labeled 5' RACE TRB cDNA. After re-calling the 5' RACE reads, TCRdb lists one entry per CDR3 protein, DNA absent. Here the sample table reports tens of thousands of distinct CDR3 sequences. The sequenced sample was memory CD8+ T cells from blood. The receptor's source is a human donor in good health. Some clones in this sample may be carry-over from other donors' samples.

CDR3 in amino acids: CASSVLRSGSLDEQFF. The genes are TRBV5-6 and TRBJ2-1; the TRBD2 assignment by TCRdb is unverifiable without DNA. The CDR3 spans 16 residues. Germline V gene sequence: CDR1 SGHDT, CDR2 YYEEEE.